The present entry profiles one T cell receptor (beta chain) with its context. Its matching antigen is unknown. This entry comes from a study of response to subunit inactivated influenza vaccine. Points from the study as a whole: Researchers suggested that each seasonal influenza vaccination recruits few new T cells.

TCRdb re-derived calls from the RT-PCR reads in MiXCR, one entry per CDR3 protein. The table has under 750,000 distinct CDR3 sequences, 10% to 15% seen once; the top ten hold about 9.4%. The V gene end was trimmed by 3 bases and the J gene end by 4 bases; junction bases not matched to a gene: 6. The germline CDR1 and CDR2 sequences are MNHEY and SMNVEV (reference sequence). The CDR3 consists of 15 residues. The sample in question was PBMCs from blood, obtained on the day of vaccination. The TCR comes from a man aged 45 to 65 who received an inactivated influenza vaccine. This sequence joins TRBV27 and TRBJ2-7; TRBD1 aligns across 10 bases. CDR3 sequence (DNA): TGTGCCAGCAGTTTCAGGACAGGGGGTATGTACGAGCAGTACTTC. This encodes CASSFRTGGMYEQYF.